Following are 9 T cell receptor beta chains from one sample sequenced in a study of cytomegalovirus exposure and HLA in healthy donors (dated by TCRdb to 2016 to 2017). Library generation was performed with the immunoSEQ multiplex PCR assay. For the multiplex PCR, a mixture combining 60 forward primers for TCR Vbeta segments and 13 reverse primers for TCR Jbeta segments was used. The table was pulled from immuneACCESS by TCRdb, which kept in-frame rearrangements only. Such tables lose some clones; where checked, under half of the loss comes from unresolved V genes, and the rest has no known cause. This specimen's table enumerates 200,000 to 250,000 clones. In total, the top ten clones hold about 1% of the sample. Sequenced material: PBMCs. These receptors all come from a girl aged 2 to 9 in good health and CMV-seropositive.

The V call is TRBV5-4, the J call TRBJ2-4, with TRBD1 identical over 7 bases. After removal of 0 bases from V and 0 bases from J, the junction contained 6 bases not matched to a gene. CDR1 is SGHNT, CDR2 YYREEE, per germline (reference sequence). The CDR3 is 17 residues long. CDR3 protein: CASSLAGTALAKNIQYF. For the CDR3, the DNA is TGTGCCAGCAGCTTGGCCGGGACAGCACTAGCCAAAAACATTCAGTACTTC.

The chain carries TRBV6-1 and TRBJ2-7, with D perhaps TRBD1 (6 bases). Germline CDR1 is MNHNS and CDR2 is SASEGT. The CDR3 is 13 amino acids. V gave up 11 bases and J gave up 1 base, with 15 bases separating them. The CDR3: CAGSTGRSYEQYF. The CDR3 bases are TGTGCCGGATCCACAGGGCGGTCCTACGAGCAGTACTTC.

The CDR3 bases are TGTGCCAGCAGCTTGGGACCGGGGAGCTCTGGAAACACCATATATTTT. Translating gives CASSLGPGSSGNTIYF. The chain has TRBV5-4 and TRBJ1-3; D not certain. This CDR3 is built from 16 residues. CDR1 and CDR2 from the germline V gene are SGHNT and YYREEE (reference sequence). Trimming stripped 0 bases from V and 0 bases from J, with 10 bases between.

The J gene is TRBJ2-2, the V gene TRBV28; tentative D call: TRBD2 (5 bases). The germline gives CDR1 MDHEN, CDR2 SYDVKM. Deletions cut 3 bases from V and 6 bases from J, with 17 bases between. There are 16 residues in the CDR3. The CDR3 region has the DNA TGTGCCAGCAGTTTGTGGGCAGGAGGACGTGCCGGGGAGCTGTTTTTT. Protein sequence: CASSLWAGGRAGELFF.

The V gene is TRBV6-6, the J gene TRBJ2-3; D is ambiguous. V was shortened by 4 bases and J by 5 bases, with 10 bases between the two germline ends. The CDR3 contains 13 residues. The germline CDR1 and CDR2 sequences are MNHNY and SVGAGI (reference sequence). This chain's CDR3 is CASSLIAGDTQYF. Written as DNA, the CDR3 is TGTGCCAGCAGTTTGATCGCCGGAGATACGCAGTATTTT.

The chain links TRBV11-3 to TRBJ2-1; D is perhaps TRBD1 (6 bases). The CDR3 loop spans 14 amino acids. Germline CDR1 SGHNT, CDR2 YENEEA. The ends were cut back, 3 bases at V and 5 bases at J, with 11 bases in the middle. The CDR3 DNA reads as TGTGCCAGCAGCTTGGCACAGGGCCACAATGAGCAGTTCTTC. Translated, it gives CASSLAQGHNEQFF. Filled out from reference TRBV11-3 and TRBJ2-1, the complete variable domain reads EAGVVQSPRYKIIEKKQPVAFWCNPISGHNTLYWYLQNLGQGPELLIRYENEEAVDDSQLPKDRFSAERLKGVDSTLKIQPAELGDSAVYLCASSLAQGHNEQFFGPGTRLTVL.

The gene calls are TRBV6-5 and TRBJ2-1, with unresolved D. Trimming shortened V by 2 bases and J by 0 bases, and 8 bases separated the two germline ends. CDR1 is MNHEY and CDR2 is SVGAGI in the germline V gene. This CDR3 has 15 residues. CDR3: CASSYRRSSYNEQFF. The CDR3 coding sequence is TGTGCCAGCAGTTACCGACGGAGCTCCTACAATGAGCAGTTCTTC.

J is TRBJ2-5 and V is TRBV5-4; D is unclear. The J call may not be correct, given that the DNA end is closer to TRBJ2-7. Germline CDR1 SGHNT, CDR2 YYREEE (reference sequence). The CDR3 spans 12 residues. In DNA, the CDR3 is TGTGCCAGCAGCCTAACTTCCTACGAGCAGTACTTC. Translated: CASSLTSYEQYF.

The chain couples TRBV7-8 to TRBJ2-7; the D gene is possibly TRBD2 (6 bases). The germline V gene has CDR1 SGHVS and CDR2 FQNEAQ. The CDR3 sequence is 15 residues long. The germline V and J ends were trimmed by 1 base and 2 bases, with 12 bases remaining between them. The CDR3 is CASSLERAGPYEQYF. CDR3 sequence (DNA): TGTGCCAGCAGCTTAGAGCGGGCCGGACCCTACGAGCAGTACTTC.